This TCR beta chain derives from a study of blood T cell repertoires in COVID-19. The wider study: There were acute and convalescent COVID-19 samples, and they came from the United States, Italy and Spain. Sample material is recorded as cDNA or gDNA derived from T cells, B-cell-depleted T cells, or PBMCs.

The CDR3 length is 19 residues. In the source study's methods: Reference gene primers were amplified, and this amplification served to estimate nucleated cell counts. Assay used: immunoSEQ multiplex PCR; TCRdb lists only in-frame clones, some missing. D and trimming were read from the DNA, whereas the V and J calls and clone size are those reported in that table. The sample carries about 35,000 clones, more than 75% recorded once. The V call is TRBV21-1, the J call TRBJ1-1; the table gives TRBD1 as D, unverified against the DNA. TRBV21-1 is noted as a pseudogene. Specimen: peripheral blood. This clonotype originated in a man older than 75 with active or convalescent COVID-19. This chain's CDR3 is CASSKEWCVDRGKNTEAFF. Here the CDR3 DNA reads TGTGCCAGCAGCAAAGAGTGGTGCGTGGACAGGGGGAAGAACACTGAAGCTTTCTTT.